This note documents a single T cell receptor (beta chain) sequence. Under the authors' procedure: For nucleated cells, counts were estimated from reference gene primer amplification. TCRdb's copy holds only in-frame clones and misses some; the assay was immunoSEQ multiplex PCR. Clonal size and the V and J genes are those of that table, whereas D and trimming came from the DNA. The data hold about 80,000 clones, with around nine tenths observed a single time. CDR1 and CDR2 from the germline V gene are MGHRA and YSYEKL. Trimming cost V 4 bases and J 0 bases, with 12 bases left between them. CDR3 length equals 16 residues. The data are from a study of blood T cell repertoires in COVID-19. The wider study: Samples taken during acute and convalescent COVID-19 were collected in the United States, Italy and Spain. Nucleic acid was either cDNA or gDNA, and it came from T cells, B-cell-depleted T cells, or PBMCs.

The sequencing input was peripheral blood. This clonotype originated in a man aged 25-40 years with acute or convalescent COVID-19. The rearrangement links TRBV4-1 to TRBJ1-4; D perhaps matches TRBD1 (6 bases). This chain's CDR3 is CASSLEGGATNEKLFF. In nucleotides, the CDR3 is TGCGCCAGCAGCCTCGAGGGGGGGGCAACTAATGAAAAACTGTTTTTT.